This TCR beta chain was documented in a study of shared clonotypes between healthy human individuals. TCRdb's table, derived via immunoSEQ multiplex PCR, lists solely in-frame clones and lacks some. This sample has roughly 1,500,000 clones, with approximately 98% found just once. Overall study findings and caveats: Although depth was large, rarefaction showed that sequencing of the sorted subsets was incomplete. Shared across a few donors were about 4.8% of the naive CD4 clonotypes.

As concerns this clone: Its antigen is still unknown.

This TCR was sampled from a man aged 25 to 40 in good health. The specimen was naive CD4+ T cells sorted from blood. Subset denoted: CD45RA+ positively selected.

CDR3: CSVKFSNTGELFF. The CDR3 DNA reads as TGCAGCGTTAAGTTTTCGAACACCGGGGAGCTGTTTTTT. The genes are TRBV29-1 and TRBJ2-2, with D hard to call. The CDR3 is 13 residues long. Germline CDR1 SQVTM, CDR2 ANQGSEA. V was cut by 5 bases and J by 0 bases, with 7 bases left in between.